Below, 25 T cell receptor beta chains from the same sample are listed, as sequenced in a study of cytomegalovirus exposure and HLA in healthy donors (TCRdb year 2017). The library was made by the immunoSEQ multiplex PCR assay. Not all clones reach the TCRdb copy of this immuneACCESS table, which keeps in-frame sequences only. Checked studies attribute under half of the gap to unresolved V genes and leave the rest unexplained. Here the sample has 150,000 to 200,000 clones; 85% occur a single time. The ten largest clonotypes hold roughly 15% of the sample. Specimen: PBMCs. The receptors were sampled from a man younger than 35 in good health and CMV-seropositive.

This clone has a single count. The rearrangement joins TRBV5-1 to TRBJ2-1; TRBD2 matches 9 bases. Germline V lookup: CDR1 SGHRS, CDR2 YFSETQ. V shed 0 bases and J 4 bases; nucleotides not matched to a gene: 8. This CDR3 contains 17 residues. The DNA for the CDR3 is TGCGCCAGCAGCTTGGGAAATAGCGGGGGAGGATACAATGAGCAGTTCTTC. This sequence encodes CASSLGNSGGGYNEQFF. The complete variable domain, with remaining parts taken from reference TRBV5-1 and TRBJ2-1, reads KAGVTQTPRYLIKTRGQQVTLSCSPISGHRSVSWYQQTPGQGLQFLFEYFSETQRNKGNFPGRFSGRQFSNSRSEMNVSTLELGDSALYLCASSLGNSGGGYNEQFFGPGTRLTVL.

V and J are TRBV9 and TRBJ2-5; 7 bases map to TRBD1. The CDR3 has 14 residues. V was pared by 4 bases and J by 4 bases, with 7 bases of the junction left unmatched. Germline V gene data show CDR1 as SGDLS and CDR2 as YYNGEE. CDR3 sequence: CASSPRQGSETQYF. CDR3 sequence (DNA): TGTGCCAGCAGCCCAAGACAGGGATCAGAGACCCAGTACTTC.

As concerns this clone: One end of the junction varies from germline; a read error may be responsible. The chain is built from TRBV7-7 and TRBJ2-5, with unresolved D. Germline V gene data show CDR1 as SSHAT and CDR2 as FNYEAQ (reference sequence). The CDR3 sequence is 13 residues long. The CDR3 sequence is CASSLGHKETQYF. The CDR3 bases are TGTGCTAGCAGCTTAGGGCATAAAGAGACCCAGTACTTC.

The chain joins TRBV9 to TRBJ1-1; 10 bases fit TRBD1. Germline V CDR1 and CDR2: SGDLS, YYNGEE. The V segment lost 3 bases and the J segment 7 bases; nucleotides outside the gene matches: 9. The CDR3 contains 15 residues. The chain's CDR3 is CASSDSDRGSGEAFF. The CDR3 coding sequence is TGTGCCAGCAGCGACTCGGACAGGGGGTCGGGTGAAGCTTTCTTT.

The chain joins TRBV7-9 to TRBJ2-5; D is ambiguous. The germline gives CDR1 SEHNR, CDR2 FQNEAQ (reference sequence). Trimming took off 7 bases at V and 5 bases at J, with 17 bases between the two ends. The length of the CDR3 is 14 residues. This CDR3 reads CASNPGRVWETQYF. The CDR3, as DNA: TGTGCCAGCAATCCTGGTCGGGTTTGGGAGACCCAGTACTTC. Together with reference TRBV7-9 and TRBJ2-5, the CDR3 gives the full variable domain: DTGVSQNPRHKITKRGQNVTFRCDPISEHNRLYWYRQTLGQGPEFLTYFQNEAQLEKSRLLSDRFSAERPKGSFSTLEIQRTEQGDSAMYLCASNPGRVWETQYFGPGTRLLVL.

This chain links TRBV6-5 with TRBJ2-1, with 7 bases lining up with TRBD2. V shed 6 bases and J 6 bases; nucleotides not matched to a gene: 11. The CDR3 sequence is 15 residues long. Germline CDR1 MNHEY, CDR2 SVGAGI. CDR3 DNA sequence: TGTGCCAGCAGGGCTAGCGGTCAACCCGGCAATGAGCAGTTCTTC. It specifies CASRASGQPGNEQFF.

This chain joins TRBV25-1 and TRBJ1-1; 7 nucleotides line up with TRBD1. J lost 1 base, V lost 6 bases, and 5 bases had no gene match. This CDR3 spans 14 amino acids. Germline CDR1 reads MGHDK; CDR2 reads SYGVNS. The CDR3 loop reads CASRSQGTNTEAFF. Written as DNA, the CDR3 is TGTGCCAGCAGGTCACAGGGGACGAACACTGAAGCTTTCTTT. Together with reference TRBV25-1 and TRBJ1-1, the CDR3 gives the full variable domain: EADIYQTPRYLVIGTGKKITLECSQTMGHDKMYWYQQDPGMELHLIHYSYGVNSTEKGDLSSESTVSRIRTEHFPLTLESARPSHTSQYLCASRSQGTNTEAFFGQGTRLTVV.

CDR3 sequence (DNA): TGTGCCAGCAGCGTAGCTATCGGGGTTGGTACTGAAGCTTTCTTT. It specifies CASSVAIGVGTEAFF. The chain couples TRBV9 to TRBJ1-1; unclear D gene. The CDR3 has 15 residues. Germline CDR1 and CDR2: SGDLS and YYNGEE. Trimming stripped 0 bases from V and 5 bases from J, with 14 bases between. The full variable domain, with the rest looked up from reference TRBV9 and TRBJ1-1, is DSGVTQTPKHLITATGQRVTLRCSPRSGDLSVYWYQQSLDQGLQFLIQYYNGEERAKGNILERFSAQQFPDLHSELNLSSLELGDSALYFCASSVAIGVGTEAFFGQGTRLTVV.

The chain is built from TRBV7-6 and TRBJ1-1; D gene ambiguous. Germline V gene sequence: CDR1 SGHVS, CDR2 FNYEAQ. This CDR3 has 16 amino acids. The V and J ends lost 0 bases and 2 bases respectively, with 13 bases between them. The CDR3 loop reads CASSLASDTSNTEAFF. For the CDR3, the DNA is TGTGCCAGCAGCTTAGCTAGCGACACCTCCAACACTGAAGCTTTCTTT.

This rearrangement joins TRBV6-4 to TRBJ1-5, with no clear D. Trimming stripped 0 bases from V and 2 bases from J, with 11 bases between. The CDR3 is 16 amino acids. The germline V gene has CDR1 MRHNA and CDR2 SNTAGT. The CDR3 loop is CASSDSAQWCNQPQHF. CDR3 in DNA: TGTGCCAGCAGTGACTCGGCTCAGTGGTGCAATCAGCCCCAGCATTTT.

Points on this clone: At one boundary the junction diverges from the germline segment, which might be a read error. The chain carries TRBV28 and TRBJ1-2; 10 bases fit TRBD1. CDR1 is MDHEN, CDR2 SYDVKM, per germline. This CDR3 has 14 residues. The CDR3 region is CASSFVTGGYDYTF. The CDR3 DNA reads TGTGCCAGCAGTTTTGTGACAGGGGGCTATGACTACACCTTC.

The rearrangement links TRBV7-9 to TRBJ2-7; perhaps TRBD1 as D (6 bases). V lost 2 bases, J lost 3 bases, and 14 bases lay in between. This CDR3 region has 15 residues. CDR1 and CDR2 from the germline V gene are SEHNR and FQNEAQ (reference sequence). The chain's CDR3 is CASSLSGDAYYEQYF. The CDR3 DNA reads as TGTGCCAGCAGCTTATCAGGGGACGCTTACTACGAGCAGTACTTC. Together with reference TRBV7-9 and TRBJ2-7, the CDR3 gives the full variable domain: DTGVSQNPRHKITKRGQNVTFRCDPISEHNRLYWYRQTLGQGPEFLTYFQNEAQLEKSRLLSDRFSAERPKGSFSTLEIQRTEQGDSAMYLCASSLSGDAYYEQYFGPGTRLTVT.

The V gene is TRBV19, the J gene TRBJ2-7, with a possible D match to TRBD2 (6 bases). Germline V lookup: CDR1 LNHDA, CDR2 SQIVND (reference sequence). The CDR3 has 13 residues. V was pared by 5 bases and J by 4 bases, with 12 bases between. The CDR3 spells CASSSSGEYEQYF. For the CDR3, the DNA is TGTGCCAGTAGTTCCTCGGGGGAGTACGAGCAGTACTTC. Filled out from reference TRBV19 and TRBJ2-7, the complete variable domain reads DGGITQSPKYLFRKEGQNVTLSCEQNLNHDAMYWYRQDPGQGLRLIYYSQIVNDFQKGDIAEGYSVSREKKESFPLTVTSAQKNPTAFYLCASSSSGEYEQYFGPGTRLTVT.

This chain joins TRBV30 and TRBJ2-3; 16 bases are shared with TRBD2. The V gene end was trimmed by 3 bases and the J gene end by 3 bases; junction bases not matched to a gene: 3. CDR1 and CDR2 from the germline V gene are GTSNPN and SVGIG (reference sequence). The CDR3 runs to 16 residues. CDR3: CAWSAGLAGGTDTQYF. As DNA, the CDR3 is TGTGCCTGGAGCGCGGGACTAGCGGGAGGGACAGATACGCAGTATTTT.

V gene TRBV5-1 combines with J gene TRBJ2-7, with 8 nucleotides matching TRBD1. In germline, CDR1 is SGHRS, CDR2 YFSETQ. V lost 4 bases and J lost 2; bases outside the gene matches: 14. This CDR3 is built from 17 residues. The CDR3, as DNA: TGCGCCAGCAGCAATCCGGGACAGGCTTTTGGTGCCTACGAGCAGTACTTC. Its translation: CASSNPGQAFGAYEQYF.

The rearrangement joins TRBV19 to TRBJ1-2; D possibly corresponds to TRBD1 (5 bases). Between the trimmed V and J ends, which lost 5 bases and 2 bases, there was a span of 12 bases. The germline gives CDR1 LNHDA, CDR2 SQIVND (reference sequence). There are 14 residues in the CDR3. The DNA for the CDR3 is TGTGCCAGTAGTTTCTCAGGGCCCAACTATGGCTACACCTTC. This gives the protein CASSFSGPNYGYTF.

The chain joins TRBV7-9 to TRBJ2-7; D is perhaps TRBD2 (5 bases). The CDR3 is 14 amino acids. Trimming took off 5 bases at V and 3 bases at J, with 14 bases between the two ends. CDR1 is SEHNR, CDR2 FQNEAQ, per germline (reference sequence). This CDR3 is CASSRGSGFYEQYF. The CDR3 coding sequence is TGTGCCAGCAGCCGAGGGTCGGGGTTCTACGAGCAGTACTTC. Based on the CDR3 plus reference TRBV7-9 and TRBJ2-7, the full variable domain is DTGVSQNPRHKITKRGQNVTFRCDPISEHNRLYWYRQTLGQGPEFLTYFQNEAQLEKSRLLSDRFSAERPKGSFSTLEIQRTEQGDSAMYLCASSRGSGFYEQYFGPGTRLTVT.

The J gene is TRBJ1-1, the V gene TRBV27, with TRBD1 matching over 9 bases. V lost 5 bases and J lost 4; bases outside the gene matches: 5. The germline V gene has CDR1 MNHEY and CDR2 SMNVEV (reference sequence). This CDR3 is 14 amino acids long. CDR3 sequence (DNA): TGTGCCAGCAGTCTACTGACAGGGGGCACTGAAGCTTTCTTT. Protein: CASSLLTGGTEAFF.

This chain uses TRBV4-1 with TRBJ2-7; 12 nucleotides agree with TRBD2. The V gene end was trimmed by 4 bases and the J gene end by 2 bases; junction bases not matched to a gene: 9. This CDR3 has 17 residues. CDR1 and CDR2 from the germline V gene are MGHRA and YSYEKL. DNA of the CDR3: TGCGCCAGCAGCCGGGAAGGACTAGCGGGGACTACCTACGAGCAGTACTTC. Translation: CASSREGLAGTTYEQYF.

This clone was observed a handful of times. The chain is built from TRBV28 and TRBJ1-1, with 8 nucleotides matching TRBD1. The CDR3 is 16 amino acids. The germline V gene has CDR1 MDHEN and CDR2 SYDVKM. With V trimmed by 5 bases and J by 7 bases, 15 bases remained unmatched. Here the CDR3 DNA reads TGTGCCAGCAGTCCATCCCTGACAGGGGAGAATGGTGAAGCTTTCTTT. Encoded protein: CASSPSLTGENGEAFF.

The chain carries TRBV28 and TRBJ2-7; D is possibly TRBD2 (5 bases). The CDR3 has 17 residues. The V gene lost 4 bases and the J gene lost 2 bases, with 21 bases spanning the gap. Germline CDR1 is MDHEN and CDR2 is SYDVKM. The CDR3 protein is CASSSPRRSLGAYEQYF. As DNA, the CDR3 is TGTGCCAGCAGTTCCCCTAGGAGGTCACTCGGAGCCTACGAGCAGTACTTC.

The genes are TRBV6-6 and TRBJ1-1; 7 bases align to TRBD1. V lost 5 bases to trimming and J lost 4 bases; unmatched junction nucleotides: 7. The CDR3 consists of 14 residues. Germline lookup yields CDR1 MNHNY and CDR2 SVGAGI (reference sequence). CDR3 protein: CASSEGTGATEAFF. In nucleotides, the CDR3 is TGTGCCAGCAGTGAGGGTACAGGGGCCACTGAAGCTTTCTTT.

As concerns this clone: The identical CDR3 is also encoded by other nucleotide sequences in the sample. The chain is built from TRBV27 and TRBJ2-7, with TRBD2 as a possible D gene (6 bases). Trimming cost V 2 bases and J 5 bases, with 7 bases left between them. CDR1 is MNHEY and CDR2 is SMNVEV in the germline V gene (reference sequence). The CDR3 covers 12 residues. The CDR3 protein is CASSLAGNEQYF. CDR3 in DNA: TGTGCCAGCAGTTTAGCGGGAAACGAGCAGTACTTC.

This clone was observed a single time. The CDR3: CASSRTAGPGDTQYF. The CDR3 coding sequence is TGCGCCAGCAGCCGGACGGCGGGGCCGGGAGATACGCAGTATTTT. The chain employs TRBV5-1 and TRBJ2-3; D perhaps matches TRBD2 (6 bases). CDR1 is SGHRS and CDR2 is YFSETQ in the germline V gene. V dropped 4 bases and J dropped 5 bases, with 17 bases sitting between them. The CDR3 has 15 amino acids. Full variable domain (missing parts from reference TRBV5-1 and TRBJ2-3): KAGVTQTPRYLIKTRGQQVTLSCSPISGHRSVSWYQQTPGQGLQFLFEYFSETQRNKGNFPGRFSGRQFSNSRSEMNVSTLELGDSALYLCASSRTAGPGDTQYFGPGTRLTVL.

The V gene is TRBV5-1, the J gene TRBJ2-7, with D perhaps TRBD2 (5 bases). Between the trimmed V and J ends, which lost 4 bases and 4 bases, there was a span of 18 bases. The CDR3 loop spans 15 amino acids. The germline CDR1 and CDR2 sequences are SGHRS and YFSETQ. DNA for the CDR3: TGCGCCAGCAGCCCTGGCGCGTTAAGGAGGTACGAGCAGTACTTC. Protein sequence: CASSPGALRRYEQYF.